The 23 T cell receptor beta chains presented below share a single source sample, sequenced in a study of shared clonotypes between healthy human individuals. Naive CD8 cells, CD45RO-negative and positively selected for CCR7, excluded terminally differentiated effector memory CD45RA+ cells. Produced via immunoSEQ multiplex PCR; TCRdb's table is partial and in-frame only. Among some 740,000 clones listed, over 90% were seen once. Sequenced input: naive CD8+ T cells sorted from blood. The receptors here all came from a man aged 25 to 40 in good health.

The rearrangement links TRBV27 to TRBJ2-3; no firm D call. This CDR3 has 14 residues. Germline-derived CDR1 and CDR2 are MNHEY and SMNVEV (reference sequence). Trimming stripped 2 bases from V and 6 bases from J, with 12 bases between. Here the CDR3 reads CASSLVTARDTQYF. DNA of the CDR3: TGTGCCAGCAGTTTAGTTACAGCAAGGGATACGCAGTATTTT.

This chain uses TRBV18 with TRBJ2-3, with D unresolved. Germline V lookup: CDR1 KGHSH, CDR2 LQKENI. The CDR3 consists of 14 residues. V was cut by 3 bases and J by 3 bases, with 10 bases left in between. CDR3 loop: CASSPEYRTDTQYF. In DNA form, the CDR3 reads TGTGCCAGCTCACCGGAGTACAGAACAGATACGCAGTATTTT.

This clone is a singleton in its sample. The rearrangement links TRBV9 to TRBJ2-7; 7 bases align to TRBD2. After removal of 5 bases from V and 3 bases from J, the junction contained 8 bases not matched to a gene. The CDR3 sequence is 14 residues long. Germline V CDR1 and CDR2: SGDLS, YYNGEE. DNA of the CDR3: TGTGCCAGCAGTAAGTGGGAGGGAGGCTACGAGCAGTACTTC. Translating it yields CASSKWEGGYEQYF.

The J gene is TRBJ2-1, the V gene TRBV28; TRBD1 matches 9 bases. Trimming at V came to 6 bases and at J to 0 bases, leaving 18 bases not matched to a gene. Germline V gives CDR1 MDHEN, CDR2 SYDVKM. This CDR3 spans 20 amino acids. CDR3 residues: CASRSAAGTGIIISYNEQFF. The CDR3 bases are TGTGCCAGCAGATCAGCTGCCGGGACAGGGATCATTATCTCCTACAATGAGCAGTTCTTC.

The DNA of the CDR3 is TGTGCCAGCAGCTTAGGACTAGTGGGCGCAGATACGCAGTATTTT. Residues: CASSLGLVGADTQYF. The rearrangement uses TRBV7-8 and TRBJ2-3; tentative D call: TRBD2 (6 bases). Germline V CDR1 and CDR2: SGHVS, FQNEAQ. The CDR3 has 15 residues. Trimming cost V 1 base and J 4 bases, with 12 bases left between them.

The chain links TRBV5-4 to TRBJ1-2; TRBD1 might be the D (6 bases). Trimming cost V 3 bases and J 3 bases, with 18 bases left between them. CDR1 and CDR2 (germline): SGHNT, YYREEE (reference sequence). The CDR3 totals 16 residues. The CDR3 here is CASSSEWAGEDYGYTF. CDR3 DNA: TGTGCCAGCAGCTCCGAATGGGCAGGGGAGGACTATGGCTACACCTTC.

This chain links TRBV7-9 with TRBJ2-1; a possible D gene is TRBD2 (5 bases). The germline CDR1 and CDR2 sequences are SEHNR and FQNEAQ (reference sequence). V lost 5 bases and J 2 bases, leaving 13 bases between the germline ends. This CDR3 contains 15 residues. The CDR3 DNA follows: TGTGCCAGCAGCCCCGGGATTTTACCCTACAATGAGCAGTTCTTC. It yields the protein CASSPGILPYNEQFF. The variable domain in full, completed from reference TRBV7-9 and TRBJ2-1, reads DTGVSQNPRHKITKRGQNVTFRCDPISEHNRLYWYRQTLGQGPEFLTYFQNEAQLEKSRLLSDRFSAERPKGSFSTLEIQRTEQGDSAMYLCASSPGILPYNEQFFGPGTRLTVL.

The genes are TRBV18 and TRBJ1-5, with D hard to call. The CDR3 loop spans 14 amino acids. Germline CDR1 is KGHSH and CDR2 is LQKENI. V dropped 2 bases and J dropped 1 base, with 6 bases sitting between them. The CDR3 here is CASSPSASNQPQHF. CDR3 DNA sequence: TGTGCCAGCTCACCATCAGCAAGCAATCAGCCCCAGCATTTT. Supplemented by reference TRBV18 and TRBJ1-5, the full variable domain reads NAGVMQNPRHLVRRRGQEARLRCSPMKGHSHVYWYRQLPEEGLKFMVYLQKENIIDESGMPKERFSAEFPKEGPSILRIQQVVRGDSAAYFCASSPSASNQPQHFGDGTRLSIL.

The rearrangement uses TRBV7-9 and TRBJ2-2; the D is unclear. Germline V lookup: CDR1 SEHNR, CDR2 FQNEAQ (reference sequence). The CDR3 is 13 residues long. Deletions cut 5 bases from V and 2 bases from J, with 6 bases between. This chain's CDR3 is CASSAQNTGELFF. The CDR3 DNA follows: TGTGCCAGCAGCGCACAAAACACCGGGGAGCTGTTTTTT.

This clone was seen just once. The genes are TRBV28 and TRBJ2-5; 7 bases map to TRBD1. The junction had 4 bases not matched to a gene; V was cut back by 6 bases and J by 0 bases. Germline values: CDR1 MDHEN, CDR2 SYDVKM. CDR3 size: 14 residues. CDR3 in amino acids: CASSTTGYQETQYF. CDR3 bases: TGTGCCAGCAGCACGACAGGGTACCAAGAGACCCAGTACTTC.

V usage is TRBV6-5 and J usage is TRBJ1-4, with 12 bases matching TRBD1. CDR3 length: 14 residues. Trimming removed 8 bases from V and 10 bases from J; junction bases left unmatched: 8. Germline V CDR1 and CDR2: MNHEY, SVGAGI. The CDR3: CASSEGTGGRKLFF. DNA of the CDR3: TGTGCCAGCTCAGAGGGGACAGGGGGCCGAAAACTGTTTTTT.

The chain has TRBV14 and TRBJ2-7; TRBD2 matches 8 bases. There are 14 residues in the CDR3. V gave up 5 bases and J gave up 2 bases; unmatched junction bases: 5. Germline loops: CDR1 SGHDN, CDR2 FVKESK. CDR3 in amino acids: CASSTSGRAYEQYF. DNA of the CDR3: TGTGCCAGCAGCACCTCCGGGAGGGCCTACGAGCAGTACTTC.

The V call is TRBV21-1, the J call TRBJ1-5; the table calls TRBD1, which could not be checked here. TRBV21-1 has pseudogene status. CDR3 length: 17 amino acids. The DNA of the CDR3 is TGTGCCAGCAGCAAAGAGGGGCTTACTTATAGCAATCAGCCCCAGCATTTT. Amino acid sequence: CASSKEGLTYSNQPQHF.

The V gene is TRBV10-3, the J gene TRBJ2-2; no clear D gene. Trimming took off 5 bases at V and 6 bases at J, with 4 bases between the two ends. The V gene's germline CDR1 is ENHRY and CDR2 SYGVKD. This CDR3 has 11 residues. CDR3 sequence reads: CAISNAGELFF. In nucleotides, the CDR3 is TGTGCCATCAGTAACGCCGGGGAGCTGTTTTTT.

The rearrangement links TRBV7-9 to TRBJ2-5, with TRBD1 matching over 8 bases. J lost 2 bases, V lost 5 bases, and 16 bases had no gene match. Germline V gene lookup returns CDR1 SEHNR and CDR2 FQNEAQ (reference sequence). The CDR3 has 18 amino acids. CDR3 DNA: TGTGCCAGCAGCCCTACTCTGAGCTACGACAGGGGACAAGAGACCCAGTACTTC. It yields the protein CASSPTLSYDRGQETQYF.

The chain links TRBV6-6 to TRBJ1-5; 8 bases agree with TRBD1. The V and J ends lost 2 bases and 5 bases, in that order; junction bases with no gene match: 8. The CDR3 spans 16 residues. CDR1 is MNHNY and CDR2 is SVGAGI in the germline V gene (reference sequence). The DNA for the CDR3 is TGTGCCAGCAGTTACACAGGACAGGGAGTGGATCAGCCCCAGCATTTT. Protein product: CASSYTGQGVDQPQHF.

The rearrangement joins TRBV7-8 to TRBJ1-2; TRBD1 matches at 7 bases. Per germline, CDR1 SGHVS and CDR2 FQNEAQ. The trim removed 5 bases at V and 2 bases at J, leaving 11 bases unmatched. This CDR3 is 16 amino acids long. The CDR3 loop reads CASSLTSTGVNYGYTF. The CDR3 DNA is TGTGCCAGCAGCCTAACTTCCACAGGGGTGAACTATGGCTACACCTTC.

The V call is TRBV4-3, the J call TRBJ2-3, with unresolved D. Germline-derived CDR1 and CDR2 are LGHNA and YSLEER. This CDR3 contains 16 residues. V dropped 0 bases and J dropped 1 base, with 11 bases sitting between them. The chain's CDR3 is CASSQDYGKGTDTQYF. CDR3 DNA sequence: TGCGCCAGCAGCCAAGATTATGGCAAAGGCACAGATACGCAGTATTTT.

The chain couples TRBV11-3 to TRBJ2-1; D could derive from TRBD1 or TRBD2 (5 bases each). The V end lost 5 bases, the J end lost 9 bases, and 14 bases lay between the germline ends. The germline V gene has CDR1 SGHNT and CDR2 YENEEA. The CDR3 covers 13 residues. The CDR3 is CASSRQEDIEQFF. The CDR3 DNA reads as TGTGCCAGCAGCCGGCAGGAGGACATTGAGCAGTTCTTC. The variable domain in full, completed from reference TRBV11-3 and TRBJ2-1, reads EAGVVQSPRYKIIEKKQPVAFWCNPISGHNTLYWYLQNLGQGPELLIRYENEEAVDDSQLPKDRFSAERLKGVDSTLKIQPAELGDSAVYLCASSRQEDIEQFFGPGTRLTVL.

The J gene is TRBJ2-5, the V gene TRBV7-9, with D perhaps TRBD1 (5 bases). V lost 6 bases, J lost 0 bases, and 26 bases lay in between. The CDR3 runs to 19 residues. Germline CDR1 is SEHNR and CDR2 is FQNEAQ (reference sequence). CDR3 sequence reads: CASSPDSWGVKYYQETQYF. CDR3 DNA: TGTGCCAGCAGTCCCGATTCTTGGGGCGTCAAGTACTACCAAGAGACCCAGTACTTC.

V usage is TRBV28 and J usage is TRBJ1-5, with 9 bases fitting TRBD1. Germline V lookup: CDR1 MDHEN, CDR2 SYDVKM. Trimming cost V 5 bases and J 3 bases; bases outside gene matches: 17. CDR3 length: 19 amino acids. CDR3 protein: CASSQHPALGQGINQPQHF. The DNA for the CDR3 is TGTGCCAGCAGTCAACACCCAGCACTAGGACAGGGGATCAATCAGCCCCAGCATTTT.

A single count supports this clone. This sequence may be a read error, since a much larger clone differs from it by one base. The same CDR3 is also encoded by other DNA sequences in this sample. This chain uses TRBV19 with TRBJ2-7; weak D call: TRBD2 (6 bases). Germline values: CDR1 LNHDA, CDR2 SQIVND (reference sequence). The V end was cut by 6 bases, the J end by 0 bases, with 6 bases between. The CDR3 extends over 12 amino acids. The CDR3 region has the DNA TGTGCCAGTAGCGGGGGCTCCTACGAGCAGTACTTC. It translates to CASSGGSYEQYF.

The chain couples TRBV13 to TRBJ2-1; TRBD2 aligns across 14 bases. The CDR3 spans 20 residues. V gave up 5 bases and J gave up 0 bases; unmatched junction bases: 12. Germline-derived CDR1 and CDR2 are PRHDT and FYEKMQ (reference sequence). The CDR3 nucleotides read TGTGCCAGCAGCCCCTCGGGACTAGCGGGAGCCTCGAGCTCCTACAATGAGCAGTTCTTC. Translated: CASSPSGLAGASSSYNEQFF. Full variable domain (rest looked up from reference TRBV13 and TRBJ2-1): AAGVIQSPRHLIKEKRETATLKCYPIPRHDTVYWYQQGPGQDPQFLISFYEKMQSDKGSIPDRFSAQQFSDYHSELNMSSLELGDSALYFCASSPSGLAGASSSYNEQFFGPGTRLTVL.